Listed below are T cell receptor beta chains from one sample, sequenced in a study of OX40 agonist ivuxolimab in advanced cancers. Only in-frame clones appear in the TCRdb table, and some are missing; sequencing was by immunoSEQ multiplex PCR. The top ten hold around 7.3% of the sample, which has under 75,000 clones, roughly 90% seen once. The input for sequencing was CD4+ or CD8+ T cells sorted from blood, taken in a trial of the OX40 agonist ivuxolimab. These receptors all come from an adult with an advanced solid tumor such as melanoma, head and neck, liver or kidney cancer. Each CDR3 is given with its conserved first and last residue. D genes are given only for firm matches. Only some rows state a clone size, as once, few, many or a class for expanded clones.

V	size	J	D	length	DNA	CDR3
TRBV7-6	-	TRBJ2-3	TRBD2	17	TGTGCCAGCAGCTCAGGACTAGCGGGGGACTACACAGATACGCAGTATTTT	CASSSGLAGDYTDTQYF
TRBV5-6	-	TRBJ1-1	-	13	TGTGCCAGCAGCTACACAGAGAACACTGAAGCTTTCTTT	CASSYTENTEAFF
TRBV9	-	TRBJ2-1	TRBD1	14	TGTGCCAGCGAGGGACAGGGGGCCTACAATGAGCAGTTCTTC	CASEGQGAYNEQFF
TRBV19	few	TRBJ2-7	TRBD1	15	TGTGCCAGTAGTACCTCAGGACAGGGAAGGAACGAGCAGTACTTC	CASSTSGQGRNEQYF
TRBV4-3	-	TRBJ2-3	-	15	TGCGCCAGCAGTCCCTTGGTATGGGCCCCAGATACGCAGTATTTT	CASSPLVWAPDTQYF
TRBV27	-	TRBJ2-7	-	15	TGTGCCAGCAGTTTATACCCGGGTAGGTCCTACGAGCAGTACTTC	CASSLYPGRSYEQYF
TRBV14	-	TRBJ2-7	-	14	TGTGCCAGCAGCCAAGACGGTGGGATCTACGAGCAGTACTTC	CASSQDGGIYEQYF
TRBV7-9	few	TRBJ2-4	-	14	TGTGCCAGCAGCTTAGGGCAGGGGCGAAACATTCAGTACTTC	CASSLGQGRNIQYF
TRBV6-5	-	TRBJ2-3	-	14	TGTGCCAGCAGTTACCTGAATACCCCAGATACGCAGTATTTT	CASSYLNTPDTQYF
TRBV2	-	TRBJ2-5	TRBD2	17	TGTGCCAGCAGGCCCGGGACTAGCGGGGGCTTCCAAGAGACCCAGTACTTC	CASRPGTSGGFQETQYF
TRBV4-1	-	TRBJ1-1	-	14	TGCGCCAGCAATTACGGGGGCCTGAACACTGAAGCTTTCTTT	CASNYGGLNTEAFF
TRBV4-3	-	TRBJ2-7	TRBD2	15	TGCGCCAGCAGCCAAGATTTCCTAGCGGAATACGAGCAGTACTTC	CASSQDFLAEYEQYF
TRBV5-6	once	TRBJ2-7	TRBD1	17	TGTGCCAGCAGCTTGCAATTAGCGTGGACAGGGGAAAGCGAGCAGTACTTC	CASSLQLAWTGESEQYF
TRBV7-8	-	TRBJ2-2	TRBD1	16	TGTGCCAGCAGCTTACCAGACAGGGGAGGCACCGGGGAGCTGTTTTTT	CASSLPDRGGTGELFF
TRBV7-9	-	TRBJ1-5	-	16	TGTGCCAGCAGCTTAGTTCTAGGGGAGGGCAATCAGCCCCAGCATTTT	CASSLVLGEGNQPQHF
TRBV2	-	TRBJ2-1	TRBD2	22	TGTGCCAGCAGTGAACCCCTGCCAGGGGATAGCGGGGTTTCACTCTCCTACAATGAGCAGTTCTTC	CASSEPLPGDSGVSLSYNEQFF
TRBV30	-	TRBJ1-2	-	13	TGTGCCGGCATCGGGGTCGCTAACTATGGCTACACCTTC	CAGIGVANYGYTF
TRBV27	-	TRBJ1-1	TRBD1	14	TGTGCCAGCACCCCGACAGGGAGTAACACTGAAGCTTTCTTT	CASTPTGSNTEAFF
TRBV7-9	-	TRBJ1-5	-	16	TGTGCCAGCAGCTTAGGCCCCCGGGGTGCGGGTCAGCCCCAGCATTTT	CASSLGPRGAGQPQHF
TRBV7-2	-	TRBJ2-7	-	15	TGTGCCAGCATCGTTGCCGGGACAAGTACCTACGAGCAGTACTTC	CASIVAGTSTYEQYF
TRBV5-1	-	TRBJ2-3	TRBD2	16	TGCGCCAGCAGCGGGATAGCGGGGCTTCCGGGAGATACGCAGTATTTT	CASSGIAGLPGDTQYF
TRBV6-5	-	TRBJ2-3	-	15	TGTGCCAGCAGTTACGGCAGGGTAGAAACAGATACGCAGTATTTT	CASSYGRVETDTQYF
TRBV27	-	TRBJ1-4	-	15	TGTGCCAGCAGTTCCGGACCTGGGAGGGTGGAAAAACTGTTTTTT	CASSSGPGRVEKLFF
TRBV4-1	-	TRBJ2-3	TRBD2	18	TGCGCCAGCAGCTCCCGGGGAGCGGGGGGTCAGAGGACAGATACGCAGTATTTT	CASSSRGAGGQRTDTQYF
TRBV29-1	-	TRBJ2-7	TRBD1	14	TGCAGCGTTGGGACAGGGGTAGAGGGCTACGAGCAGTACTTC	CSVGTGVEGYEQYF
TRBV10-1	-	TRBJ2-3	TRBD2	18	TGCGCCAGCAGCCTGACTAGCGGGGGAACAACTAGCACAGATACGCAGTATTTT	CASSLTSGGTTSTDTQYF
TRBV29-1	-	TRBJ2-7	-	15	TGCAGCGTTGAAGATTTAGGAAATGACTCCTACGAGCAGTACTTC	CSVEDLGNDSYEQYF
TRBV6-5	-	TRBJ2-7	-	13	TGTGCCAGCAGTTACGGGGGCGAATACGAGCAGTACTTC	CASSYGGEYEQYF
TRBV14	-	TRBJ2-1	-	13	TGTGCCAGCAGCCAGACCGCGCACAATGAGCAGTTCTTC	CASSQTAHNEQFF
TRBV15	once	TRBJ2-1	TRBD1	15	TGTGCCACCAGCTCCCGGACAGGGTCCTACAATGAGCAGTTCTTC	CATSSRTGSYNEQFF
TRBV27	-	TRBJ2-7	-	15	TGTGCCAGCAGTGGGTGGAGGGTGGGAACTTACGAGCAGTACTTC	CASSGWRVGTYEQYF
TRBV9	-	TRBJ2-5	-	14	TGTGCCAGCAGCGTAGCGGGCTTTAGAGAGACCCAGTACTTC	CASSVAGFRETQYF
TRBV5-1	-	TRBJ2-1	-	13	TGCGCCAGCAGCTTGGCGGGCAACAATGAGCAGTTCTTC	CASSLAGNNEQFF
TRBV5-4	few	TRBJ1-1	-	13	TGTGCCAGCAGCACCGGCCCGAACACTGAAGCTTTCTTT	CASSTGPNTEAFF
TRBV10-3	-	TRBJ2-7	TRBD2	14	TGTGCCATCAGTACCCTAGCGGGGGCCGGCGAGCAGTACTTC	CAISTLAGAGEQYF
TRBV29-1	-	TRBJ1-2	-	13	TGCAGCGTTGCTGACAGATTAGACTATGGCTACACCTTC	CSVADRLDYGYTF
TRBV7-6	-	TRBJ2-5	-	15	TGTGCCAGCAGCTTAGTGGATAGCCGCCAAGAGACCCAGTACTTC	CASSLVDSRQETQYF
TRBV9	-	TRBJ2-2	TRBD1	14	TGTGCCAGCAGCGTCGACAGGGGGATCGGGGAGCTGTTTTTT	CASSVDRGIGELFF
TRBV5-6	-	TRBJ2-2	-	12	TGTGCCAGCAGCTTGGTGGTCGGGGAGCTGTTTTTT	CASSLVVGELFF
TRBV11-1	-	TRBJ2-5	-	16	TGTGCCAGCAGCTTACCTGACAGGGAGGGGGAAGAGACCCAGTACTTC	CASSLPDREGEETQYF
TRBV18	-	TRBJ2-2	-	14	TGTGCCAGCTCACTACCGACGGGCACCGGGGAGCTGTTTTTT	CASSLPTGTGELFF
TRBV6-5	once	TRBJ1-1	TRBD1	15	TGTGCCAGCTCGGAATGGGGGACAGGGAACACTGAAGCTTTCTTT	CASSEWGTGNTEAFF
TRBV3-2	-	TRBJ1-1	-	8	TGTGCCAGCACTGAAGCTTTCTTT	CASTEAFF
TRBV6-6	-	TRBJ1-2	-	14	TGTGCCAGCAGTTACTCAGTGTCAGGCGATGGCTACACCTTC	CASSYSVSGDGYTF